The T cell receptor beta chain described here comes from a study of cytomegalovirus exposure and HLA in healthy donors. Germline-derived CDR1 and CDR2 are SGHAT and FQNNGV. Between the trimmed V and J ends, which lost 0 bases and 7 bases, there was a span of 15 bases. The CDR3 runs 15 residues. PCR amplification relied on 60 Vbeta primers (plus 13 Jbeta primers). Assay: immunoSEQ multiplex PCR; the TCRdb copy retains only in-frame clones and omits some. The sample comprises around 210,000 clones, roughly 78% of which are singletons, and approximately 0.47% rests with the top ten. This chain links TRBV11-2 with TRBJ1-1; tentatively, D is TRBD1 (5 bases). Source material: PBMCs. This receptor was obtained from a boy aged 5-17 years in good health and CMV-seronegative. The CDR3 spells CASSLDQGASHEAFF. The DNA for the CDR3 is TGTGCCAGCAGCTTAGATCAAGGGGCCTCGCATGAAGCTTTCTTT.